A single sample gave rise to the 26 T cell receptor beta chains below, sequenced in a study of T cell changes during pregnancy in multiple sclerosis. Produced via immunoSEQ multiplex PCR; TCRdb's table is partial and in-frame only. Among nearly 110,000 clones, 85% to 95% were seen once, and the ten largest hold 1.5% to 2%. This material consisted of peripheral blood, taken after pregnancy. The origin of the receptors is a female donor with multiple sclerosis, enrolled in a pregnancy study.

The CDR3 sequence: CASSSLPGQGGYEQYF. CDR3 DNA: TGTGCCAGCAGTTCACTCCCAGGACAGGGTGGTTACGAGCAGTACTTC. The chain employs TRBV6-5 and TRBJ2-7; 8 nucleotides match TRBD1. In germline, CDR1 is MNHEY, CDR2 SVGAGI. V was clipped by 4 bases and J by 4 bases; unmatched bases: 12. The CDR3 has 16 residues.

This chain connects TRBV19 to TRBJ1-1; D perhaps matches TRBD1 (6 bases). V shed 1 base and J shed 1 base, with 7 bases lying between them. Germline V gene sequence: CDR1 LNHDA, CDR2 SQIVND (reference sequence). This CDR3 is built from 14 residues. For the CDR3, the DNA is TGTGCCAGTAGTATAGGAGGGGGGAACACTGAAGCTTTCTTT. Its protein product is CASSIGGGNTEAFF.

The CDR3 DNA is TGTGCCAGCAGTGCCCGGGACAGGGGGCATGAGCAGTTCTTC. It specifies CASSARDRGHEQFF. This chain links TRBV25-1 with TRBJ2-1; the match to TRBD1 covers 12 bases. J was trimmed by 8 bases and V by 4 bases; bases with no gene match: 3. The CDR3 is 14 amino acids. CDR1 and CDR2 from the germline V gene are MGHDK and SYGVNS.

J is TRBJ2-3 and V is TRBV9; D is undetermined. The CDR3 runs 16 residues. Germline CDR1 reads SGDLS; CDR2 reads YYNGEE. Trimming left V 1 base short and J 1 base short, with 13 bases between. The CDR3 coding sequence is TGTGCCAGCAGCGTAAACCAAGGTGGAGGCACAGATACGCAGTATTTT. Encoded protein: CASSVNQGGGTDTQYF.

CDR3 nucleotide sequence: TGTGCCAGCAGCGGAAGTGGCCTAGCGGGAGCAGATACGCAGTATTTT. Residues: CASSGSGLAGADTQYF. This chain connects TRBV7-3 to TRBJ2-3, with 10 positions matching TRBD2. V dropped 5 bases and J dropped 4; count of bases not matched to a gene: 9. The CDR3 loop spans 16 amino acids. CDR1 SGHTA and CDR2 FQGTGA come from the germline V gene.

The genes are TRBV18 and TRBJ1-2; 7 nucleotides agree with TRBD1. CDR1 KGHSH and CDR2 LQKENI come from the germline V gene. V gave up 5 bases and J gave up 4 bases; unmatched junction bases: 10. This CDR3 is built from 15 residues. The CDR3: CASSTFRGNVYGYTF. The DNA for the CDR3 is TGTGCCAGCTCAACATTCAGGGGGAATGTCTATGGCTACACCTTC.

The CDR3 DNA follows: TGTGCCAGCAGACGAAGGGGCCTAAACTATGGCTACACCTTC. The encoded protein is CASRRRGLNYGYTF. This rearrangement joins TRBV6-5 to TRBJ1-2; tentative D call: TRBD1 (5 bases). The CDR3 sequence is 14 residues long. V was clipped by 6 bases and J by 2 bases, with 13 bases between them. Germline V gives CDR1 MNHEY, CDR2 SVGAGI.

The CDR3 sequence is CASRDTPTVSEAFF. CDR3 sequence (DNA): TGTGCCAGCAGAGACACTCCGACAGTTTCTGAAGCTTTCTTT. J is TRBJ1-1 and V is TRBV7-2, with D perhaps TRBD1 (5 bases). Germline CDR1 SGHTA, CDR2 FQGNSA. This CDR3 has 14 residues. Trimming removed 6 bases from V and 6 bases from J, with 17 bases in between. Complete variable domain (other parts from reference TRBV7-2 and TRBJ1-1): GAGVSQSPSNKVTEKGKDVELRCDPISGHTALYWYRQSLGQGLEFLIYFQGNSAPDKSGLPSDRFSAERTGGSVSTLTIQRTQQEDSAVYLCASRDTPTVSEAFFGQGTRLTVV.

This clone occurred a few times. The V call is TRBV29-1, the J call TRBJ1-1, with TRBD1 as a possible D gene (5 bases). CDR3 length: 12 amino acids. Trimming pared 7 bases from V and 8 bases from J, leaving 17 bases between. CDR1 and CDR2 from the germline V gene are SQVTM and ANQGSEA. CDR3 nucleotide sequence: TGCAGCGCTGGGACTCCCCATGGCGAAGCTTTCTTT. Translation: CSAGTPHGEAFF. The variable domain in full, completed from reference TRBV29-1 and TRBJ1-1, reads SAVISQKPSRDICQRGTSLTIQCQVDSQVTMMFWYRQQPGQSLTLIATANQGSEATYESGFVIDKFPISRPNLTFSTLTVSNMSPEDSSIYLCSAGTPHGEAFFGQGTRLTVV.

This clone showed up just once. The rearrangement uses TRBV6-1 and TRBJ2-4, with TRBD2 identical over 9 bases. V was pared by 1 base and J by 1 base, with 2 bases of the junction left unmatched. The length of the CDR3 is 16 residues. Looked up from germline, CDR1 is MNHNS and CDR2 is SASEGT. The CDR3 coding sequence is TGTGCCAGCAGTGAAGGCGGGGGGGCTGCCAAAAACATTCAGTACTTC. Translating gives CASSEGGGAAKNIQYF.

The chain is built from TRBV18 and TRBJ1-6; tentatively, D is TRBD1 (5 bases). CDR3 size: 15 residues. Per the germline V gene, CDR1 is KGHSH and CDR2 is LQKENI. V lost 1 base and J lost 7, with 11 bases in between. This CDR3 is CASSPREGRNSPLHF. CDR3 in DNA: TGTGCCAGCTCACCACGTGAGGGGAGGAATTCACCCCTCCACTTT. The whole variable domain, filled in from reference TRBV18 and TRBJ1-6, reads NAGVMQNPRHLVRRRGQEARLRCSPMKGHSHVYWYRQLPEEGLKFMVYLQKENIIDESGMPKERFSAEFPKEGPSILRIQQVVRGDSAAYFCASSPREGRNSPLHFGNGTRLTVT.

The gene calls are TRBV5-4 and TRBJ2-1; the match to TRBD2 covers 8 bases. CDR1 SGHNT and CDR2 YYREEE come from the germline V gene (reference sequence). With V trimmed by 0 bases and J by 6 bases, 8 bases remained unmatched. CDR3 length equals 16 residues. DNA for the CDR3: TGTGCCAGCAGCTTGGGGGGCCAGCGGGGGCTCAATGAGCAGTTCTTC. Translated: CASSLGGQRGLNEQFF.

This chain joins TRBV5-6 and TRBJ2-7; D is possibly TRBD2 (5 bases). CDR3 length: 17 residues. The V gene's germline CDR1 is SGHDT and CDR2 YYEEEE. The V end lost 4 bases, the J end lost 1 base, and 21 bases lay between the germline ends. CDR3 protein: CASSADAVGELSYEQYF. The DNA for the CDR3 is TGTGCCAGCAGCGCTGATGCCGTCGGGGAACTGTCCTACGAGCAGTACTTC.

CDR3 amino acids: CASSPGTGSYGYTF. CDR3 in DNA: TGCGCCAGCAGTCCCGGGACAGGGTCCTATGGCTACACCTTC. The J gene is TRBJ1-2, the V gene TRBV10-1; 9 nucleotides agree with TRBD1. After removal of 5 bases from V and 4 bases from J, the junction contained 5 bases not matched to a gene. Looked up from germline, CDR1 is WNHNN and CDR2 is SYGVQD (reference sequence). The CDR3 loop spans 14 amino acids.

The chain couples TRBV13 to TRBJ1-2, with a weak D call TRBD1 (6 bases). This CDR3 is 15 amino acids long. V gave up 5 bases and J gave up 5 bases, with 18 bases separating them. Germline V gives CDR1 PRHDT, CDR2 FYEKMQ (reference sequence). The CDR3 DNA follows: TGTGCCAGCAGCCTCCGGGGGGCGTTATGGTATGGCTACACCTTC. As protein: CASSLRGALWYGYTF.

The rearrangement uses TRBV2 and TRBJ1-5, with D tentatively TRBD1 (5 bases). Deletions cut 7 bases from V and 1 base from J, with 20 bases between. The germline CDR1 and CDR2 sequences are SNHLY and FYNNEI. There are 17 residues in the CDR3. The CDR3 region has the DNA TGTGCCAGCACATCAGGGTCTCATCGTGGAAGCAATCAGCCCCAGCATTTT. It is translated as CASTSGSHRGSNQPQHF.

The chain combines TRBV5-4 with TRBJ2-7; 9 bases are a match to TRBD1. V was clipped by 4 bases and J by 7 bases; unmatched bases: 12. Germline values: CDR1 SGHNT, CDR2 YYREEE (reference sequence). CDR3 length: 15 residues. The CDR3 sequence: CASSLIQGASREQYF. The CDR3 bases are TGTGCCAGCAGCCTGATACAGGGGGCTAGTCGGGAGCAGTACTTC.

The chain couples TRBV18 to TRBJ2-7; TRBD2 agrees at 10 bases. Germline trimming cut 1 base from V and 7 bases from J; bases unmatched to any gene: 7. The CDR3 has 15 residues. The V gene's germline CDR1 is KGHSH and CDR2 LQKENI. The chain's CDR3 is CASSPRAGGPSEQYF. DNA of the CDR3: TGTGCCAGCTCACCACGAGCGGGAGGGCCGAGTGAGCAGTACTTC.

In DNA form, the CDR3 reads TGTGCCAGCAGGACCACGCGGGAGGGCTACGAGCAGTACTTC. Amino acid sequence: CASRTTREGYEQYF. The chain combines TRBV27 with TRBJ2-7; 9 bases agree with TRBD2. This CDR3 has 14 residues. The V segment lost 6 bases and the J segment 3 bases; nucleotides outside the gene matches: 6. In germline, CDR1 is MNHEY, CDR2 SMNVEV (reference sequence).

The genes are TRBV9 and TRBJ2-5; TRBD2 aligns across 16 bases. CDR3 length: 19 residues. The trim removed 3 bases at V and 4 bases at J, leaving 12 bases unmatched. From germline, CDR1 is SGDLS and CDR2 YYNGEE. DNA of the CDR3: TGTGCCAGCAGCGCCCGGGGACTAGCGGGGGGGGCCTCGAGAGAGACCCAGTACTTC. It codes for CASSARGLAGGASRETQYF.

The chain employs TRBV4-1 and TRBJ1-2, with TRBD1 matching over 7 bases. The J segment lost 0 bases and the V segment lost 3 bases, leaving 4 bases of the junction unmatched. Per the germline V gene, CDR1 is MGHRA and CDR2 is YSYEKL. CDR3 size: 15 residues. This CDR3 is CASSQRTGANYGYTF. CDR3 DNA: TGCGCCAGCAGCCAGAGGACAGGAGCTAACTATGGCTACACCTTC.

The V call is TRBV19, the J call TRBJ2-3, with TRBD1 matching 9 bases. Losses at the gene ends were 6 bases for V and 6 bases for J; bases not matched to a gene: 10. Germline V gives CDR1 LNHDA, CDR2 SQIVND (reference sequence). The CDR3 is 15 amino acids. CDR3 bases: TGTGCCAGTAGCCAAACAGGGGGCCCCACGGATACGCAGTATTTT. Translating it yields CASSQTGGPTDTQYF.

The chain is built from TRBV27 and TRBJ1-1, with D possibly being TRBD1 (5 bases). Trimming took off 6 bases at V and 1 base at J, with 12 bases between the two ends. Germline CDR1 MNHEY, CDR2 SMNVEV (reference sequence). The CDR3 contains 14 residues. CDR3 nucleotide sequence: TGTGCCAGCAGGAAGGGGCCCCGGAACACTGAAGCTTTCTTT. The encoded protein is CASRKGPRNTEAFF.

This chain joins TRBV4-2 and TRBJ1-2; D gene ambiguous. Trimming took 0 bases from V and 6 from J, leaving 11 bases between them. Germline loops: CDR1 LGHNA, CDR2 YNFKEQ. This CDR3 region has 14 residues. This CDR3 reads CASSQEAMANGYTF. For the CDR3, the DNA is TGTGCCAGCAGCCAAGAAGCGATGGCGAATGGCTACACCTTC.

This sequence joins TRBV5-1 and TRBJ1-4; 10 bases match TRBD1. This CDR3 comprises 16 residues. The germline V gene encodes CDR1 SGHRS and CDR2 YFSETQ. V lost 4 bases to trimming and J lost 3 bases; unmatched junction nucleotides: 6. Here the CDR3 DNA reads TGCGCCAGCAGCCCCGCGGACAGGGGGGCTAATGAAAAACTGTTTTTT. The encoded protein is CASSPADRGANEKLFF. The whole variable domain, filled in from reference TRBV5-1 and TRBJ1-4, reads KAGVTQTPRYLIKTRGQQVTLSCSPISGHRSVSWYQQTPGQGLQFLFEYFSETQRNKGNFPGRFSGRQFSNSRSEMNVSTLELGDSALYLCASSPADRGANEKLFFGSGTQLSVL.

The rearrangement joins TRBV7-3 to TRBJ2-5, with D maybe TRBD2 (6 bases). V was cut by 4 bases and J by 5 bases, with 11 bases left in between. The CDR3 is made up of 13 amino acids. The germline CDR1 and CDR2 sequences are SGHTA and FQGTGA. In nucleotides, the CDR3 is TGTGCCAGCAGCTGGACCGCGGGGGAGACCCAGTACTTC. This translates into CASSWTAGETQYF. Full variable domain (remainder filled in from reference TRBV7-3 and TRBJ2-5): GAGVSQTPSNKVTEKGKYVELRCDPISGHTALYWYRQSLGQGPEFLIYFQGTGAADDSGLPNDRFFAVRPEGSVSTLKIQRTERGDSAVYLCASSWTAGETQYFGPGTRLLVL.